The present T cell receptor (beta chain) was sequenced within a study of OX40 agonist ivuxolimab in advanced cancers. For the study at large: The patients received ivuxolimab by intravenous route every 2 weeks at 0.01 to 10 mg/kg. General observations from the study: Average numbers of expanded clones were greater in CD8+ T cells than in CD4+.

Points on this clone: Antigen specificity is unknown.

Here immunoSEQ multiplex PCR was the method, and the copy in TCRdb shows in-frame clones only, minus some. The table lists about 73,000 clones, about 88% of them singletons, with approximately 0.79% in the top ten. The receptor's source is an adult with an advanced solid tumor such as melanoma, head and neck, liver or kidney cancer. The specimen comprised CD4+ or CD8+ T cells sorted from blood, sampled in a trial of the OX40 agonist ivuxolimab.

Written as DNA, the CDR3 is TGTGCCAGCAGTGAAACTGGGACTAGCGCCCAAAACATTCAGTACTTC. Its translation: CASSETGTSAQNIQYF. The chain recombines TRBV2 with TRBJ2-4, with 10 bases matching TRBD2. After removal of 2 bases from V and 5 bases from J, the junction contained 6 bases not matched to a gene. The CDR3 totals 16 residues. Germline assignment: CDR1 SNHLY and CDR2 FYNNEI.